A selection of T cell receptor beta chains follows, all from one sample in a study of T cell responses to AZD1222 COVID-19 vaccine. The repertoire was sequenced with immunoSEQ multiplex PCR; TCRdb's copy has only in-frame clones and lacks some. This sample has about 130,000 clones, with roughly 90% found just once. Material: peripheral blood, obtained on day 0 of AZD1222 vaccination. Receptors originate from an adult in good health. Both conserved end residues are part of each CDR3. The order of the fields is J gene, V gene, clone size, D gene, CDR3 protein, CDR3 DNA. D genes are given only for firm matches. The size entry is marked missing in some rows and otherwise reads once, few, many or a size class.

TRBJ1-1 | TRBV5-4 | NA | TRBD1 | CASSLVQGAYSRAFF | TGTGCCAGCAGCTTGGTCCAGGGGGCCTATTCGAGGGCTTTCTTT
TRBJ1-2 | TRBV5-1 | NA | NA | CASSLNQDNYGYTF | TGCGCCAGCAGCTTGAATCAGGACAACTATGGCTACACCTTC
TRBJ2-7 | TRBV6-5 | NA | NA | CASSTGTWINYEQYF | TGTGCCAGCAGTACCGGGACTTGGATCAACTACGAGCAGTACTTC
TRBJ1-4 | TRBV7-9 | NA | NA | CASSYAGVMNEKLFF | TGTGCCAGCAGTTATGCAGGGGTCATGAATGAAAAACTGTTTTTT
TRBJ2-4 | TRBV5-1 | NA | NA | CASSLGQFGKNIQYF | TGCGCCAGCAGCTTGGGGCAGTTCGGCAAAAACATTCAGTACTTC
TRBJ1-2 | TRBV5-6 | once | TRBD1 | CASSLGTGGLNYGYTF | TGTGCCAGCAGCTTGGGGACAGGGGGCCTCAACTATGGCTACACCTTC
TRBJ1-1 | TRBV7-8 | few | TRBD1 | CASSLDVRGQGPLTEAFF | TGTGCCAGCAGCTTAGATGTTAGGGGACAGGGCCCACTCACTGAAGCTTTCTTT
TRBJ2-3 | TRBV3-1/TRBV3-2 | NA | TRBD2 | CASSFSGRAPDTQYF | TGTGCCAGCAGCTTCAGCGGGAGGGCGCCAGATACGCAGTATTTT
TRBJ1-5 | TRBV7-6 | NA | TRBD1 | CASRWILLDRGSLYQPQHF | TGTGCCAGCAGGTGGATTTTGTTGGACAGGGGAAGTCTTTATCAGCCCCAGCATTTT
TRBJ2-1 | TRBV25-1 | NA | NA | CASTWGGPNEQFF | TGTGCCAGCACGTGGGGGGGCCCCAATGAGCAGTTCTTC
TRBJ2-1 | TRBV9 | once | TRBD1 | CASSVAGQVGYNEQFF | TGTGCCAGCAGCGTAGCGGGACAGGTGGGCTACAATGAGCAGTTCTTC
TRBJ2-2 | TRBV3-1/TRBV3-2 | once | NA | CASSQERTGELFF | TGTGCCAGCAGCCAAGAAAGAACCGGGGAGCTGTTTTTT
TRBJ1-2 | TRBV7-4 | once | TRBD1 | CASSLGGQGLYGYTF | TGTGCCAGCAGCTTAGGGGGACAGGGGTTGTATGGCTACACCTTC
TRBJ1-5 | TRBV9 | once | NA | CASSVSGDYQPQHF | TGTGCCAGCAGCGTATCCGGGGACTATCAGCCCCAGCATTTT
TRBJ2-7 | TRBV7-6 | NA | TRBD2 | CASSLTSDSSYEQYF | TGTGCCAGCAGCCTTACTAGCGATAGCTCCTACGAGCAGTACTTC
TRBJ1-1 | TRBV19 | NA | NA | CASTSQGLGDTEAFF | TGTGCCAGTACCTCCCAGGGACTCGGGGACACTGAAGCTTTCTTT
TRBJ2-1 | TRBV18 | NA | TRBD1 | CASSRQGNEQFF | TGTGCCAGCTCACGACAGGGGAATGAGCAGTTCTTC
TRBJ2-7 | TRBV7-9 | NA | NA | CASSLSTSRLGEQYF | TGTGCCAGCAGCCTGTCTACTAGCCGGCTCGGGGAGCAGTACTTC
TRBJ1-5 | TRBV27 | NA | TRBD1 | CASSPNDREGNQPQHF | TGTGCCAGCAGTCCAAACGACAGGGAGGGCAATCAGCCCCAGCATTTT
TRBJ1-2 | TRBV19 | NA | NA | CASSMADGYTF | TGTGCCAGTAGTATGGCCGATGGCTACACCTTC
TRBJ2-7 | TRBV11-2 | NA | TRBD1 | CASSLAGTAFEQYF | TGTGCCAGCAGCTTAGCCGGGACAGCCTTCGAGCAGTACTTC
TRBJ2-2 | TRBV2 | NA | NA | CAIIPNGGPSGVAGELFF | TGTGCCATCATTCCTAACGGGGGGCCCTCGGGTGTCGCCGGGGAGCTGTTTTTT
TRBJ2-1 | TRBV10-1 | NA | TRBD1 | CASSEARQGSDEQFF | TGCGCCAGCAGTGAGGCACGACAGGGTAGTGATGAGCAGTTCTTC
TRBJ2-1 | TRBV28 | few | TRBD2 | CAVGESSGVGSYNEQFF | TGTGCCGTCGGGGAGTCTAGCGGAGTCGGGTCCTACAATGAGCAGTTCTTC
TRBJ1-2 | TRBV6-5 | NA | TRBD1 | CASSYSTGVRGYTF | TGTGCCAGCAGTTATTCCACAGGGGTGCGTGGCTACACCTTC
TRBJ2-7 | TRBV30 | NA | NA | CAWGRQDSSYEQYF | TGTGCCTGGGGGAGACAGGACAGCTCCTACGAGCAGTACTTC
TRBJ2-2 | TRBV7-3 | NA | TRBD2 | CASSSIPPSGVTNTGELFF | TGTGCCAGCAGCTCGATCCCCCCCAGCGGGGTAACGAACACCGGGGAGCTGTTTTTT
TRBJ2-3 | TRBV7-8 | NA | TRBD2 | CASSPGTSGIGGVDTQYF | TGTGCCAGCAGCCCCGGGACTAGCGGGATCGGGGGCGTGGATACGCAGTATTTT
TRBJ2-7 | TRBV5-1 | NA | TRBD1 | CASSQGQGNYEQYF | TGCGCCAGCAGCCAGGGACAGGGTAACTACGAGCAGTACTTC
TRBJ1-3 | TRBV5-1 | NA | NA | CASSLVGAGLSGNTIYF | TGCGCCAGCAGCTTGGTTGGTGCGGGTCTTTCTGGAAACACCATATATTTT
TRBJ1-4 | TRBV6-2/TRBV6-3 | NA | NA | CASSYSGPGSTATNEKLFF | TGTGCCAGCAGTTACTCGGGTCCAGGGTCCACGGCAACTAATGAAAAACTGTTTTTT
TRBJ1-2 | TRBV27 | NA | NA | CASYSAGYDYGYTF | TGTGCCAGCTATTCGGCAGGGTATGACTATGGCTACACCTTC
TRBJ1-2 | TRBV2 | NA | NA | CASSEWLTGDYGYTF | TGTGCCAGCAGTGAATGGTTAACAGGCGACTATGGCTACACCTTC
TRBJ1-2 | TRBV5-4 | NA | TRBD1 | CATVQRGQGRLGGYTF | TGTGCCACCGTTCAGAGGGGGCAGGGGCGGTTAGGTGGCTACACCTTC
TRBJ1-2 | TRBV5-5 | NA | NA | CASSDPGGSGYGYTF | TGTGCCAGCAGCGACCCCGGCGGGTCGGGCTATGGCTACACCTTC
TRBJ1-4 | TRBV21-1 | NA | NA | CASRRGQGGTNEKLFF | TGTGCCAGCCGGCGGGGACAGGGTGGGACTAATGAAAAACTGTTTTTT
TRBJ1-2 | TRBV4-1 | NA | NA | CASSQEQGRARGYTF | TGCGCCAGCAGCCAAGAACAGGGCAGGGCGCGGGGCTACACCTTC
TRBJ2-2 | TRBV5-1 | NA | TRBD2 | CASSLTSGAGELFF | TGCGCCAGCAGCTTAACTAGCGGGGCCGGGGAGCTGTTTTTT
TRBJ1-2 | TRBV7-9 | NA | TRBD1 | CASSRRGTGGDGYTF | TGTGCCAGCAGCCGCAGGGGGACAGGGGGCGATGGCTACACCTTC
TRBJ1-3 | TRBV3-1/TRBV3-2 | NA | NA | CASSQRRLSGNTIYF | TGTGCCAGCAGCCAAAGGAGACTCTCTGGAAACACCATATATTTT
TRBJ1-2 | TRBV20-1 | NA | NA | CSAREGYGYTF | TGCAGTGCTAGAGAGGGCTATGGCTACACCTTC
TRBJ1-5 | TRBV19 | few | NA | CASSIGRGYSNQPQHF | TGTGCCAGTAGTATAGGTAGGGGTTATAGCAATCAGCCCCAGCATTTT
TRBJ2-1 | TRBV9 | NA | TRBD2 | CASSVTTSGYNEQFF | TGTGCCAGCAGCGTAACGACTAGCGGATACAATGAGCAGTTCTTC
TRBJ1-6 | TRBV7-6 | once | NA | CASSQAQASPLHF | TGTGCCAGCAGTCAGGCCCAGGCCTCACCCCTCCACTTT
TRBJ1-1 | TRBV5-4 | NA | TRBD1 | CASSLGDRPLRTEAFF | TGTGCCAGCAGCCTGGGGGACAGACCCCTTCGCACTGAAGCTTTCTTT
TRBJ1-1 | TRBV11-2 | NA | NA | CASSLGTANTEAFF | TGTGCCAGCAGCTTAGGTACAGCGAACACTGAAGCTTTCTTT
TRBJ1-2 | TRBV4-2 | NA | NA | CASSQERQPSKGYTF | TGTGCCAGCAGCCAAGAAAGGCAGCCAAGTAAGGGCTACACCTTC
TRBJ1-1 | TRBV5-1 | NA | TRBD1 | CASNRGSTEAFF | TGCGCCTCGAACAGGGGTAGCACTGAAGCTTTCTTT